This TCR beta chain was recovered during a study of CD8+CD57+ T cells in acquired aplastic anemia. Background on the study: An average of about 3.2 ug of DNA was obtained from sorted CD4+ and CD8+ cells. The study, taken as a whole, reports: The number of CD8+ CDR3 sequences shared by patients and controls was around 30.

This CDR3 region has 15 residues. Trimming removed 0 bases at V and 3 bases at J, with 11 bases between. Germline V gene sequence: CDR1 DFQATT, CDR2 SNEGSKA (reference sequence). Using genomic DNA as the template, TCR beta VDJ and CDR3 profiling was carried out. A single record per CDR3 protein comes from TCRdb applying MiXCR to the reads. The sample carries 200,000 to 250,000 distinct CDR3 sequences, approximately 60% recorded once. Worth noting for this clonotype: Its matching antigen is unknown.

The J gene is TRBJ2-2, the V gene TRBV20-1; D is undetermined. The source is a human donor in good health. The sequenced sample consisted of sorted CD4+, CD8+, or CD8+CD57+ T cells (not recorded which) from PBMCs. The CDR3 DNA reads TGCAGTGCTAGAGATCCTTACGGAGACACCGGGGAGCTGTTTTTT. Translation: CSARDPYGDTGELFF.